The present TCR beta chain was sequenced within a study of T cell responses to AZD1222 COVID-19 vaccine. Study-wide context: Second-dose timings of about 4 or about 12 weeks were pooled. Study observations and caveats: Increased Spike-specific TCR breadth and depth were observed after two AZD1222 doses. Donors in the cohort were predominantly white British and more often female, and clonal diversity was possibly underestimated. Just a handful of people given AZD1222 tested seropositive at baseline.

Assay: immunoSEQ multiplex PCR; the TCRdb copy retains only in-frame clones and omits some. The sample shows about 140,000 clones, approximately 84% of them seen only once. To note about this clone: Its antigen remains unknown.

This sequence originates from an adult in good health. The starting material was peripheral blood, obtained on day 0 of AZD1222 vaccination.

As DNA, the CDR3 is TGTGCCAGCAGCGACCTGACAGAAAGATATGGCTACACCTTC. This gives the protein CASSDLTERYGYTF. The chain links TRBV7-9 to TRBJ1-2, with D perhaps TRBD1 (5 bases). This CDR3 comprises 14 residues. The V gene's germline CDR1 is SEHNR and CDR2 FQNEAQ (reference sequence). The V end lost 5 bases, the J end lost 5 bases, and 15 bases lay between the germline ends.